This T cell receptor beta chain was captured by sequencing in a study of blood T cell repertoires in COVID-19. Study background: Whether acute or convalescent, the COVID-19 samples came from the United States, Italy and Spain. T cells, B-cell-depleted T cells, or PBMCs provided the cDNA or gDNA that served as material.

As originally analysed: It was from reference gene primer amplification that nucleated cell counts were estimated. The method was immunoSEQ multiplex PCR; TCRdb's version includes in-frame clones alone and lacks a portion of them. Clone size and the V and J calls come from that table; the DNA yielded D and trimming. The data contain a few hundred thousand clones, about 85% of them singletons. The CDR3 totals 15 residues. J is TRBJ1-1 and V is TRBV21-1. TRBV21-1 is listed as a pseudogene. The source is a woman aged 45-59 years with active or convalescent COVID-19. Sequences were obtained from peripheral blood. The CDR3 reads CASSEAVGVATEAFF. The CDR3 nucleotides are TGTGCCAGCAGCGAAGCGGTCGGGGTAGCCACTGAAGCTTTCTTT.